Presented here are 31 T cell receptor beta chains from one specimen sequenced in a study of blood T cell repertoires in COVID-19. TCRdb's copy holds only in-frame clones and misses some; the assay was immunoSEQ multiplex PCR. The table includes around 450,000 clones, roughly 87% detected once. Material: PBMCs or T cells enriched from blood (not recorded which). These receptors all come from a young man who had recovered from COVID-19.

The chain has TRBV18 and TRBJ1-2; TRBD1 aligns across 7 bases. CDR3 size: 15 residues. V was pared by 5 bases and J by 0 bases, with 6 bases of the junction left unmatched. Germline CDR1 reads KGHSH; CDR2 reads LQKENI. The CDR3 nucleotides read TGTGCCAGCTCAGCCCAGGGGGAATCTAACTATGGCTACACCTTC. Translating it yields CASSAQGESNYGYTF.

This chain connects TRBV3-1 (or the pseudogene TRBV3-2) to TRBJ1-1; a weak D match, TRBD1 (6 bases). With 2 bases removed from V and 3 bases from J, the gap between germline ends came to 16 bases. The CDR3 has 16 amino acids. Germline V CDR1 and CDR2: LGHDT, YNNKEL (reference sequence). The CDR3 reads CASSQPKQGFDTEAFF. CDR3 nucleotides: TGTGCCAGCAGCCAACCAAAACAGGGTTTCGACACTGAAGCTTTCTTT.

This clone was seen a single time. V and J are TRBV27 and TRBJ1-4; tentatively, D is TRBD1 (6 bases). The V end was cut by 8 bases, the J end by 7 bases, with 17 bases between. The CDR3 sequence is 14 residues long. CDR1 and CDR2 (germline): MNHEY, SMNVEV (reference sequence). The CDR3 region is CASGRATGTEKLFF. In nucleotides, the CDR3 is TGTGCCAGCGGGCGGGCTACAGGGACTGAAAAACTGTTTTTT.

The V and J genes are TRBV18 and TRBJ1-1; perhaps TRBD1 as D (6 bases). CDR1 and CDR2 (germline): KGHSH, LQKENI. This CDR3 is 13 amino acids long. The V end lost 7 bases, the J end lost 3 bases, and 12 bases lay between the germline ends. CDR3: CASFWGGDTEAFF. The CDR3 nucleotides read TGTGCCAGCTTCTGGGGGGGCGACACTGAAGCTTTCTTT.

The chain recombines TRBV3-1 (or the pseudogene TRBV3-2) with TRBJ1-1; D call uncertain. CDR1 LGHDT and CDR2 YNNKEL come from the germline V gene (reference sequence). The V gene lost 4 bases and the J gene lost 10 bases, with 19 bases spanning the gap. CDR3 length: 14 amino acids. In DNA form, the CDR3 reads TGTGCCAGCAGCCGTTCCGGCCGGGCCGAGGGAGCTTTCTTT. Protein product: CASSRSGRAEGAFF.

The CDR3 sequence is CASSLDHTGIGYTF. As DNA, the CDR3 is TGTGCCAGCAGCTTAGACCACACAGGGATTGGCTACACCTTC. The chain joins TRBV13 to TRBJ1-2, with a tentative D call TRBD1 (6 bases). Germline CDR1 PRHDT, CDR2 FYEKMQ (reference sequence). This CDR3 spans 14 amino acids. The germline V and J ends were trimmed by 1 base and 7 bases, with 13 bases remaining between them.

The chain uses TRBV5-1 and TRBJ1-6; D is ambiguous. The V gene lost 0 bases and the J gene lost 8 bases, with 9 bases spanning the gap. CDR3 size: 14 residues. CDR1 and CDR2 (germline): SGHRS, YFSETQ. As DNA, the CDR3 is TGCGCCAGCAGCTTGGCCCCCGTTGATTCACCCCTCCACTTT. Translation: CASSLAPVDSPLHF. Drawing the rest from reference TRBV5-1 and TRBJ1-6, the complete variable domain is KAGVTQTPRYLIKTRGQQVTLSCSPISGHRSVSWYQQTPGQGLQFLFEYFSETQRNKGNFPGRFSGRQFSNSRSEMNVSTLELGDSALYLCASSLAPVDSPLHFGNGTRLTVT.

The chain employs TRBV5-4 and TRBJ2-1; 9 positions agree with TRBD2. CDR1 and CDR2 from the germline V gene are SGHNT and YYREEE (reference sequence). The trim removed 0 bases at V and 5 bases at J, leaving 3 bases unmatched. This CDR3 is built from 15 residues. CDR3 nucleotides: TGTGCCAGCAGCTTGGTAGCGGGAGAGAACAATGAGCAGTTCTTC. As protein: CASSLVAGENNEQFF.

The chain carries TRBV2 and TRBJ1-3, with 7 bases fitting TRBD1. V gave up 0 bases and J gave up 3 bases; unmatched junction bases: 11. CDR3 length: 18 residues. Germline V gene data show CDR1 as SNHLY and CDR2 as FYNNEI. The CDR3 is CASSEALSTGIGGNTIYF. As DNA, the CDR3 is TGTGCCAGCAGTGAAGCGCTCTCGACAGGGATCGGTGGAAACACCATATATTTT.

The V gene is TRBV6-2 or TRBV6-3, the J gene TRBJ2-7; no clear D. V was pared by 1 base and J by 0 bases, with 13 bases between. Germline CDR1 is MNHEY and CDR2 is SVGEGT. This CDR3 has 16 amino acids. The CDR3 reads CASSYLPSGRSYEQYF. CDR3 coding DNA: TGTGCCAGCAGTTACTTACCTAGTGGTCGCTCCTACGAGCAGTACTTC.

This clone was observed once. This chain connects TRBV7-3 to TRBJ2-3; the match to TRBD2 covers 8 bases. The CDR3 contains 14 residues. Trimming cost V 2 bases and J 3 bases; bases outside gene matches: 1. The germline gives CDR1 SGHTA, CDR2 FQGTGA. Here the CDR3 reads CASSLGLATDTQYF. The CDR3 nucleotides read TGTGCCAGCAGCTTAGGACTAGCAACAGATACGCAGTATTTT.

This clone was observed a single time. The gene calls are TRBV7-3 and TRBJ1-1; 7 nucleotides line up with TRBD1. Germline CDR1 reads SGHTA; CDR2 reads FQGTGA. The ends lost 3 bases at V and 4 bases at J; junction bases unmatched: 2. The CDR3 loop spans 13 amino acids. CDR3 amino acids: CASSLTGFTEAFF. CDR3 nucleotides: TGTGCCAGCAGCTTGACAGGGTTCACTGAAGCTTTCTTT.

V usage is TRBV9 and J usage is TRBJ1-2; 9 bases fit TRBD1. V shed 3 bases and J 8 bases; nucleotides not matched to a gene: 11. CDR1 is SGDLS, CDR2 YYNGEE, per germline. There are 15 residues in the CDR3. The CDR3 DNA sequence: TGTGCCAGCAGCGCAACAACAGGGGGCGAAAGCGGCTACACCTTC. Protein sequence: CASSATTGGESGYTF.

J is TRBJ2-7 and V is TRBV19; D is possibly TRBD1 (6 bases). The V end lost 1 base, the J end lost 5 bases, and 15 bases lay between the germline ends. The CDR3 covers 15 residues. Germline-derived CDR1 and CDR2 are LNHDA and SQIVND (reference sequence). CDR3 in DNA: TGTGCCAGTAGTATAGGCCAGGGGTGGGAGAACGAGCAGTACTTC. It is translated as CASSIGQGWENEQYF.

The chain joins TRBV11-2 to TRBJ1-2; D is perhaps TRBD1 (6 bases). Germline CDR1 SGHAT, CDR2 FQNNGV. V was clipped by 1 base and J by 4 bases, with 10 bases between them. The CDR3 sequence is 14 residues long. CDR3 bases: TGTGCCAGCAGCTTAGCCGGACAGAGCTATGGCTACACCTTC. Its protein is CASSLAGQSYGYTF.

V usage is TRBV27 and J usage is TRBJ2-2; D not certain. This CDR3 has 14 residues. The ends were cut back, 6 bases at V and 2 bases at J, with 10 bases in the middle. Germline V gene sequence: CDR1 MNHEY, CDR2 SMNVEV (reference sequence). The CDR3 nucleotides read TGTGCCAGCAGGCTGACAAGAAACACCGGGGAGCTGTTTTTT. This translates into CASRLTRNTGELFF.

The gene calls are TRBV5-1 and TRBJ1-2; 7 nucleotides match TRBD1. The CDR3 has 15 residues. CDR1 and CDR2 (germline): SGHRS, YFSETQ. V shed 2 bases and J 3 bases; nucleotides not matched to a gene: 7. The CDR3 loop is CASSFVGGADYGYTF. CDR3 DNA sequence: TGCGCCAGCAGCTTTGTAGGGGGCGCAGACTATGGCTACACCTTC.

The rearrangement uses TRBV27 and TRBJ1-5; D is uncertain. V lost 1 base, J lost 2 bases, and 9 bases lay in between. The CDR3 loop spans 15 amino acids. The germline gives CDR1 MNHEY, CDR2 SMNVEV (reference sequence). This chain's CDR3 is CASSLYAAGNQPQHF. For the CDR3, the DNA is TGTGCCAGCAGTTTATATGCAGCGGGCAATCAGCCCCAGCATTTT.

V gene TRBV4-1 combines with J gene TRBJ2-7; TRBD2 might be the D (7 bases). Germline V gives CDR1 MGHRA, CDR2 YSYEKL. This CDR3 is built from 15 residues. Trimming removed 1 base from V and 7 bases from J, with 17 bases in between. The CDR3 protein is CASSQGLGGGREQYF. The CDR3 DNA reads as TGCGCCAGCAGCCAAGGGCTGGGGGGGGGCCGAGAGCAGTACTTC.

The chain recombines TRBV2 with TRBJ1-2; D is ambiguous. The CDR3 totals 14 residues. Germline V CDR1 and CDR2: SNHLY, FYNNEI. The V gene lost 8 bases and the J gene lost 3 bases, with 16 bases spanning the gap. CDR3 loop: CASLVSGIDYGYTF. The CDR3 region has the DNA TGTGCCAGCTTGGTCTCGGGGATAGACTATGGCTACACCTTC.

The chain joins TRBV28 to TRBJ2-5; no clear D. The CDR3 runs to 13 residues. Germline loops: CDR1 MDHEN, CDR2 SYDVKM. V lost 3 bases to trimming and J lost 2 bases, with 7 bases between them. CDR3 nucleotide sequence: TGTGCCAGCAGTTTTAGCTTGCAAGAGACCCAGTACTTC. This translates into CASSFSLQETQYF.

V usage is TRBV10-2 and J usage is TRBJ1-1; D is perhaps TRBD1 (6 bases). V was shortened by 3 bases and J by 6 bases, with 14 bases between the two germline ends. The CDR3 is 14 residues long. CDR1 is WSHSY, CDR2 SAAADI, per germline. The CDR3 here is CASSESLPGAEAFF. CDR3 coding DNA: TGCGCCAGCAGTGAAAGCCTACCAGGGGCTGAAGCTTTCTTT.

The chain couples TRBV4-1 to TRBJ1-5, with 8 bases matching TRBD1. The CDR3 totals 14 residues. V gave up 4 bases and J gave up 4 bases; unmatched junction bases: 3. From germline, CDR1 is MGHRA and CDR2 YSYEKL. The CDR3: CASSPTGANQPQHF. CDR3 nucleotides: TGCGCCAGCAGCCCGACAGGGGCGAATCAGCCCCAGCATTTT.

In regard to this clone: Other nucleotide sequences in the sample specify the same CDR3. J is TRBJ2-1 and V is TRBV30; 11 bases are a match to TRBD1. This CDR3 has 13 amino acids. CDR1 is GTSNPN, CDR2 SVGIG, per germline (reference sequence). With 5 bases clipped from V and 4 bases from J, the junction kept 1 base outside the gene matches. The CDR3 DNA sequence: TGTGCCTGGGGACAGGGGGCTTACAATGAGCAGTTCTTC. Protein product: CAWGQGAYNEQFF.

The chain combines TRBV11-2 with TRBJ1-4; D is perhaps TRBD1 (6 bases). The ends were cut back, 5 bases at V and 7 bases at J, with 23 bases in the middle. The CDR3 covers 17 residues. CDR1 and CDR2 (germline): SGHAT, FQNNGV. The CDR3 region has the DNA TGTGCCAGCAGCCCCCGGGGTAGGGGGGGCATCAGTGAAAAACTGTTTTTT. Its protein product is CASSPRGRGGISEKLFF.

CDR3 nucleotide sequence: TGTGCCAGCAGCTTAATTAGAGAGGCCGGGGAGCTGTTTTTT. Protein product: CASSLIREAGELFF. The chain has TRBV7-2 and TRBJ2-2, with D uncertain. Deletions cut 2 bases from V and 6 bases from J, with 10 bases between. Germline CDR1 and CDR2: SGHTA and FQGNSA. The CDR3 totals 14 residues.

This clone occurred once. A junction end diverges from the germline sequence, so it may reflect a read error. V usage is TRBV29-1 and J usage is TRBJ1-1; TRBD1 matches 9 bases. CDR3 size: 12 residues. From germline, CDR1 is SQVTM and CDR2 ANQGSEA. The CDR3 sequence: CSVGQGNAEAFF. The CDR3 DNA reads as TGCAGCGTCGGACAGGGGAACGCTGAAGCTTTCTTT.

The table lists this clone with many counts. The rearrangement links TRBV7-8 to TRBJ2-7, with D perhaps TRBD1 (6 bases). Trimming took 5 bases from V and 7 from J, leaving 21 bases between them. The CDR3 consists of 15 residues. Germline V gene sequence: CDR1 SGHVS, CDR2 FQNEAQ. CDR3 nucleotide sequence: TGTGCCAGCAGCCCAGAGGGAACAGGGATTTGGGAGCAGTACTTC. Its protein product is CASSPEGTGIWEQYF.

The chain recombines TRBV18 with TRBJ2-1; TRBD2 matches 7 bases. The V and J ends lost 6 bases and 9 bases, in that order; junction bases with no gene match: 8. Germline V gene data show CDR1 as KGHSH and CDR2 as LQKENI. The CDR3 has 13 amino acids. The CDR3 nucleotides are TGTGCCAGCTCCCACACTAGCGAAAGTGAGCAGTTCTTC. Translated: CASSHTSESEQFF.

The J gene is TRBJ1-1, the V gene TRBV6-5; D unresolved. Germline CDR1 and CDR2: MNHEY and SVGAGI. The V and J ends lost 7 bases and 0 bases respectively, with 9 bases between them. The CDR3 contains 13 residues. The CDR3 DNA reads TGTGCCAGCAACCAGTTACTGAACACTGAAGCTTTCTTT. Translated: CASNQLLNTEAFF.

This clone was observed a single time. CDR3: CASSPPRLPHEQYF. CDR3 nucleotide sequence: TGTGCCAGCTCACCACCACGACTACCTCACGAGCAGTACTTC. The chain joins TRBV18 to TRBJ2-7; tentatively, D is TRBD2 (5 bases). The CDR3 loop spans 14 amino acids. Trimming took off 0 bases at V and 5 bases at J, with 11 bases between the two ends. CDR1 KGHSH and CDR2 LQKENI come from the germline V gene.